This T cell receptor (beta chain) was sequenced in a study of T-cell memory formation after mild COVID-19. The authors produced TCR alpha and TCR beta cDNA libraries with sample barcodes and UMIs by 5'RACE using constant-segment primers. TCRdb re-analysed the 5' RACE reads in MiXCR, keeping a single row per CDR3 protein. The sample includes fewer than 450,000 distinct CDR3 sequences, about 21% seen only once; the top ten take approximately 13%. CDR1 is SNHLY, CDR2 FYNNEI, per germline. The CDR3 contains 14 residues. Trimming stripped 8 bases from V and 7 bases from J, with 21 bases between. This chain links TRBV2 with TRBJ2-7, with D possibly being TRBD1 or TRBD2 (6 bases each). Sequenced sample: PBMCs or a T cell subset sorted from them (not recorded which). The TCR originated in an adult woman who had mild COVID-19 (a few samples of this study predate the infection). Cell type and time point are not known. This chain's CDR3 is CASERGPHTIEQYF. For the CDR3, the DNA is TGTGCCAGCGAACGGGGGCCTCACACCATTGAGCAGTACTTC.